Listed here are 30 T cell receptor beta chains from one sample, sequenced in a study of OX40 agonist ivuxolimab in advanced cancers. Sequenced by immunoSEQ multiplex PCR; TCRdb stores in-frame clones only, minus some. In the table there are 20,000 to 25,000 clones, 70% to 90% of which are singletons. The source was CD4+ or CD8+ T cells sorted from blood, collected in a trial of the OX40 agonist ivuxolimab. The receptor source for this set is an adult with an advanced solid tumor such as melanoma, head and neck, liver or kidney cancer.

V usage is TRBV2 and J usage is TRBJ2-7; D remains unclear. Per germline, CDR1 SNHLY and CDR2 FYNNEI. This CDR3 contains 17 residues. Trimming stripped 0 bases from V and 3 bases from J, with 18 bases between. The chain's CDR3 is CASSEAEDGSSGYEQYF. CDR3 nucleotides: TGTGCCAGCAGTGAAGCAGAGGACGGCTCCTCGGGCTACGAGCAGTACTTC.

The rearrangement joins TRBV4-3 to TRBJ2-3; tentatively, D is TRBD2 (5 bases). This CDR3 spans 16 amino acids. Deletions cut 0 bases from V and 1 base from J, with 11 bases between. Germline CDR1 is LGHNA and CDR2 is YSLEER. CDR3 in DNA: TGCGCCAGCAGCCAAGATGGGCTAGCCGGCACAGATACGCAGTATTTT. As protein: CASSQDGLAGTDTQYF.

The gene calls are TRBV4-1 and TRBJ2-5, with D possibly matching TRBD2 (7 bases). Germline CDR1 is MGHRA and CDR2 is YSYEKL. This CDR3 spans 15 amino acids. The germline V and J ends were trimmed by 1 base and 3 bases, with 12 bases remaining between them. The CDR3 sequence is CASSQGGGGEETQYF. The DNA for the CDR3 is TGCGCCAGCAGCCAAGGAGGGGGGGGAGAAGAGACCCAGTACTTC.

This clone ranks as medium-sized (0.01 to 0.1%). The chain employs TRBV2 and TRBJ2-7; D is ambiguous. Trimming took 10 bases from V and 6 from J, leaving 16 bases between them. This CDR3 has 12 residues. Germline V CDR1 and CDR2: SNHLY, FYNNEI. In nucleotides, the CDR3 is TGTGCCAAAAACCGGGTGGGCGGCGAGCAGTACTTC. It specifies CAKNRVGGEQYF.

V and J are TRBV7-3 and TRBJ2-3, with D possibly matching TRBD1 (5 bases). CDR1 is SGHTA, CDR2 FQGTGA, per germline. This CDR3 spans 16 amino acids. V dropped 2 bases and J dropped 2 bases, with 14 bases sitting between them. CDR3 DNA: TGTGCCAGCAGCTTAGTAGGGGCTGGCTCCACAGATACGCAGTATTTT. Translated: CASSLVGAGSTDTQYF.

This sequence joins TRBV6-1 and TRBJ2-7; D might be TRBD1 (6 bases). The CDR3 runs 15 residues. CDR1 is MNHNS, CDR2 SASEGT, per germline. Trimming removed 3 bases from V and 3 bases from J, with 15 bases in between. The CDR3, as DNA: TGTGCCAGCAGTGATTCTATAGGACAGCTCTACGAGCAGTACTTC. It yields the protein CASSDSIGQLYEQYF.

The chain recombines TRBV5-1 with TRBJ1-4; TRBD1 is a possible D gene (6 bases). CDR1 SGHRS and CDR2 YFSETQ come from the germline V gene. V was cut by 0 bases and J by 7 bases, with 19 bases left in between. This CDR3 is 17 amino acids long. Written as DNA, the CDR3 is TGCGCCAGCAGCTTGGAAGGTTTACAGGGCCTTAGTGAAAAACTGTTTTTT. Residues: CASSLEGLQGLSEKLFF.

This clone was seen just once. The CDR3 coding sequence is TGTGCCAGCAGCCCTAGTGTCAGTTCGAACACTGAAGCTTTCTTT. Its protein is CASSPSVSSNTEAFF. V usage is TRBV9 and J usage is TRBJ1-1; unclear D gene. The length of the CDR3 is 15 residues. CDR1 and CDR2 (germline): SGDLS, YYNGEE. V was trimmed by 4 bases and J by 1 base, leaving 14 bases between them.

This sequence joins TRBV19 and TRBJ2-2; D not resolved. Looked up from germline, CDR1 is LNHDA and CDR2 is SQIVND (reference sequence). Trimming took 5 bases from V and 6 from J, leaving 16 bases between them. There are 15 residues in the CDR3. The CDR3 DNA reads TGTGCCAGTAGTCCATCGGACGGATGGCCCGGGGAGCTGTTTTTT. Translation: CASSPSDGWPGELFF. Full variable domain (remainder filled in from reference TRBV19 and TRBJ2-2): DGGITQSPKYLFRKEGQNVTLSCEQNLNHDAMYWYRQDPGQGLRLIYYSQIVNDFQKGDIAEGYSVSREKKESFPLTVTSAQKNPTAFYLCASSPSDGWPGELFFGEGSRLTVL.

The V gene is TRBV27, the J gene TRBJ2-3; D gene unclear. Germline lookup yields CDR1 MNHEY and CDR2 SMNVEV (reference sequence). The V end lost 4 bases, the J end lost 0 bases, and 14 bases lay between the germline ends. This CDR3 comprises 16 residues. The CDR3 DNA reads TGTGCCAGCAGTTCCTCGCGTTGGACGAGCACAGATACGCAGTATTTT. This gives the protein CASSSSRWTSTDTQYF.

The genes are TRBV4-3 and TRBJ2-3; 12 bases are a match to TRBD2. CDR1 and CDR2 (germline): LGHNA, YSLEER. The CDR3 sequence is 16 residues long. The V gene end was trimmed by 1 base and the J gene end by 2 bases; junction bases not matched to a gene: 1. The CDR3 is CASSQGLAGATDTQYF. The DNA for the CDR3 is TGCGCCAGCAGCCAAGGACTAGCGGGAGCCACAGATACGCAGTATTTT.

V gene TRBV28 combines with J gene TRBJ2-1; 8 nucleotides align to TRBD2. The CDR3 sequence is 13 residues long. Germline CDR1 reads MDHEN; CDR2 reads SYDVKM. V gave up 7 bases and J gave up 10 bases; unmatched junction bases: 9. CDR3 amino acids: CASNRGGLGEQFF. Here the CDR3 DNA reads TGTGCCAGCAATCGGGGGGGCCTAGGCGAGCAGTTCTTC.

This clone has only a few counts. V usage is TRBV20-1 and J usage is TRBJ1-1; no reliable D call. Trimming cost V 2 bases and J 6 bases, with 7 bases left between them. Per germline, CDR1 DFQATT and CDR2 SNEGSKA (reference sequence). The CDR3 extends over 11 amino acids. CDR3 amino acids: CSARRSAEAFF. DNA for the CDR3: TGCAGTGCTAGACGCAGCGCTGAAGCTTTCTTT.

The chain couples TRBV27 to TRBJ2-5, with TRBD1 as a possible D gene (6 bases). V lost 8 bases, J lost 7 bases, and 11 bases lay in between. The length of the CDR3 is 11 residues. In germline, CDR1 is MNHEY, CDR2 SMNVEV (reference sequence). CDR3 coding DNA: TGTGCCAGCGGACAGCTACGGACCCAGTACTTC. This encodes CASGQLRTQYF.

V and J are TRBV7-3 and TRBJ2-3; D tentatively fits TRBD1 or TRBD2 (5 bases each). Germline CDR1 SGHTA, CDR2 FQGTGA. The CDR3 extends over 17 amino acids. V was pared by 2 bases and J by 2 bases, with 17 bases between. The CDR3 DNA reads TGTGCCAGCAGCTTAGGGCCGGGGCTCGATTACACAGATACGCAGTATTTT. It is translated as CASSLGPGLDYTDTQYF.

The chain links TRBV7-2 to TRBJ2-5; D gene ambiguous. This CDR3 comprises 13 residues. From germline, CDR1 is SGHTA and CDR2 FQGNSA. V lost 5 bases to trimming and J lost 4 bases, with 11 bases between them. CDR3 sequence reads: CASSLSLGETQYF. As DNA, the CDR3 is TGTGCCAGCAGCCTCTCCCTGGGAGAGACCCAGTACTTC.

J is TRBJ2-7 and V is TRBV5-1, with TRBD1 matching over 7 bases. J gave up 3 bases and V 1 base, and 4 bases lay outside the gene matches. The V gene's germline CDR1 is SGHRS and CDR2 YFSETQ. The CDR3 is made up of 14 amino acids. CDR3 sequence: CASSLTGEHYEQYF. The CDR3 nucleotides read TGCGCCAGCAGCTTGACAGGGGAACACTACGAGCAGTACTTC.

By share of the sample, this clone is large (0.1 to 1%). The chain couples TRBV6-5 to TRBJ1-4; D gene ambiguous. V was cut by 0 bases and J by 4 bases, with 9 bases left in between. The CDR3 totals 15 residues. Germline CDR1 is MNHEY and CDR2 is SVGAGI. This CDR3 reads CASSYSQGINEKLFF. For the CDR3, the DNA is TGTGCCAGCAGTTACTCACAAGGGATTAATGAAAAACTGTTTTTT.

This clone was observed a single time. This chain links TRBV7-8 with TRBJ1-5, with 7 bases fitting TRBD1. The CDR3 totals 15 residues. The ends lost 4 bases at V and 7 bases at J; junction bases unmatched: 10. Germline V gene sequence: CDR1 SGHVS, CDR2 FQNEAQ. CDR3 nucleotides: TGTGCCAGCAGCTACTCCACAGGGGTATGGCAGCCCCAGCATTTT. This sequence encodes CASSYSTGVWQPQHF.

The chain is built from TRBV5-1 and TRBJ2-1, with D hard to call. Trimming removed 6 bases at V and 9 bases at J, with 10 bases between. The CDR3 loop spans 11 amino acids. In germline, CDR1 is SGHRS, CDR2 YFSETQ. CDR3 loop: CASNFLGEQFF. In nucleotides, the CDR3 is TGCGCCAGCAATTTTTTAGGTGAGCAGTTCTTC.

This clone has a single count. The gene calls are TRBV5-1 and TRBJ1-1; maybe TRBD1 (6 bases). This CDR3 has 14 residues. V lost 7 bases, J lost 5 bases, and 18 bases lay in between. Germline CDR1 SGHRS, CDR2 YFSETQ. Written as DNA, the CDR3 is TGCGCCAGCCGGACCGGGGCAGGGGTGACTGAAGCTTTCTTT. This sequence encodes CASRTGAGVTEAFF.

The V and J genes are TRBV25-1 and TRBJ2-7, with 7 positions matching TRBD1. The length of the CDR3 is 15 residues. Trimming at V came to 5 bases and at J to 3 bases, leaving 10 bases not matched to a gene. Germline CDR1 and CDR2: MGHDK and SYGVNS. In nucleotides, the CDR3 is TGTGCCAGCAGTTACTCGCCGGGACAGTTCTACGAGCAGTACTTC. Residues: CASSYSPGQFYEQYF.

This chain links TRBV9 with TRBJ2-2; 11 positions match TRBD2. From germline, CDR1 is SGDLS and CDR2 YYNGEE. This CDR3 has 14 residues. Germline trimming cut 4 bases from V and 7 bases from J; bases unmatched to any gene: 3. In DNA form, the CDR3 reads TGTGCCAGCAGCTTGCTAGCGGGAGGCGGGGAGCTGTTTTTT. Protein sequence: CASSLLAGGGELFF.

The rearrangement links TRBV27 to TRBJ2-2; the D is unclear. The CDR3 consists of 12 residues. Germline CDR1 and CDR2: MNHEY and SMNVEV (reference sequence). V lost 10 bases and J lost 5, with 11 bases in between. CDR3 loop: CATFRHTGELFF. The CDR3 bases are TGTGCCACCTTCCGACATACCGGGGAGCTGTTTTTT.

The table lists this clone with a count of one. The chain is built from TRBV6-1 and TRBJ1-6, with D unresolved. The germline V gene encodes CDR1 MNHNS and CDR2 SASEGT. Trimming removed 3 bases from V and 7 bases from J, with 16 bases in between. The CDR3 extends over 16 amino acids. The DNA of the CDR3 is TGTGCCAGCAGTGAGTCGATCACCGCTCCAAATTCACCCCTCCACTTT. Translation gives CASSESITAPNSPLHF.

This clone appeared a single time. This sequence joins TRBV11-3 and TRBJ1-1; 7 bases are shared with TRBD1. The V and J ends lost 5 bases and 7 bases, in that order; junction bases with no gene match: 7. CDR1 and CDR2 (germline): SGHNT, YENEEA. The CDR3 totals 13 residues. CDR3 residues: CASSKGTVGEAFF. In nucleotides, the CDR3 is TGTGCCAGCAGCAAAGGGACAGTCGGTGAAGCTTTCTTT.

This clone came up once. The CDR3 sequence is CASSEGAGSGNQPQHF. The CDR3 DNA is TGTGCCAGCAGTGAGGGGGCGGGTTCGGGCAATCAGCCCCAGCATTTT. The V and J genes are TRBV6-1 and TRBJ1-5; D may be TRBD1 (6 bases). Germline V CDR1 and CDR2: MNHNS, SASEGT. The CDR3 consists of 16 residues. V dropped 3 bases and J dropped 2 bases, with 14 bases sitting between them.

Only one count was recorded for this clone. This chain connects TRBV6-1 to TRBJ2-3; the D gene is possibly TRBD2 (6 bases). This CDR3 contains 16 residues. Germline assignment: CDR1 MNHNS and CDR2 SASEGT. Deletions cut 4 bases from V and 5 bases from J, with 19 bases between. CDR3 in DNA: TGTGCCAGCAGTGCGGCGGGGAGCCTTGGGGGAGATACGCAGTATTTT. It codes for CASSAAGSLGGDTQYF.

V is TRBV30 and J is TRBJ1-2, with TRBD1 as a possible D gene (5 bases). Per germline, CDR1 GTSNPN and CDR2 SVGIG (reference sequence). The ends were cut back, 0 bases at V and 4 bases at J, with 18 bases in the middle. This CDR3 spans 16 amino acids. CDR3 sequence: CAWSVPEGLVGYGYTF. The CDR3 DNA sequence: TGTGCCTGGAGTGTACCGGAGGGGCTAGTGGGCTATGGCTACACCTTC.

The rearrangement links TRBV9 to TRBJ2-5, with D uncertain. Trimming stripped 4 bases from V and 3 bases from J, with 4 bases between. Germline V gene lookup returns CDR1 SGDLS and CDR2 YYNGEE. The CDR3 spans 11 residues. CDR3 nucleotides: TGTGCCAGCAGCATAGAAGAGACCCAGTACTTC. The encoded protein is CASSIEETQYF.